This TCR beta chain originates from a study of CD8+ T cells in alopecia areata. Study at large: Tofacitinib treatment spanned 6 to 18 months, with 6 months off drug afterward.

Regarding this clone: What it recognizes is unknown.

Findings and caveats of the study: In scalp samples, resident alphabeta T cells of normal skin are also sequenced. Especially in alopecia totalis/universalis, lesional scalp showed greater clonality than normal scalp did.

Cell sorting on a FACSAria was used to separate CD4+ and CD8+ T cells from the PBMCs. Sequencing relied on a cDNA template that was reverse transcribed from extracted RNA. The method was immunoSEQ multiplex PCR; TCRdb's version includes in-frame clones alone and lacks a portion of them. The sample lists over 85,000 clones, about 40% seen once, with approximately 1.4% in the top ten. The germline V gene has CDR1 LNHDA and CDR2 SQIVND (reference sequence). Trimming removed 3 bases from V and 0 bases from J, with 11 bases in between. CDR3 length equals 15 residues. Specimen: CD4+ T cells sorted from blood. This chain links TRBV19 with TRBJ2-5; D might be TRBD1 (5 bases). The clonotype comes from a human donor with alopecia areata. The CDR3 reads CASSILGLDQETQYF. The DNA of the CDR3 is TGTGCCAGTAGTATTTTGGGGCTAGACCAAGAGACCCAGTACTTC. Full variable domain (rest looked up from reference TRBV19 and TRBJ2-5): DGGITQSPKYLFRKEGQNVTLSCEQNLNHDAMYWYRQDPGQGLRLIYYSQIVNDFQKGDIAEGYSVSREKKESFPLTVTSAQKNPTAFYLCASSILGLDQETQYFGPGTRLLVL.